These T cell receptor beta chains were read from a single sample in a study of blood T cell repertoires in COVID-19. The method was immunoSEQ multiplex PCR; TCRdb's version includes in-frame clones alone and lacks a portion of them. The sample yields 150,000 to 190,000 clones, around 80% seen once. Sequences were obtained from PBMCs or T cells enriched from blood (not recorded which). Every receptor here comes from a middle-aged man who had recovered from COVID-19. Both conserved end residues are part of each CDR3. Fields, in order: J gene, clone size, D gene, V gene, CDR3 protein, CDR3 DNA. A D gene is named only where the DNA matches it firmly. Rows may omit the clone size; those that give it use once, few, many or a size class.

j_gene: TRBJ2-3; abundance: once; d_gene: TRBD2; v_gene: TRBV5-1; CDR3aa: CASSYGLAGAASTDTQYF; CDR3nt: TGCGCCAGCAGCTACGGACTAGCGGGGGCCGCTAGCACAGATACGCAGTATTTT
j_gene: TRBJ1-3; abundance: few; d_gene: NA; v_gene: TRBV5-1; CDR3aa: CASSLWGTSSGNTIYF; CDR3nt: TGCGCCAGCAGCTTGTGGGGGACATCCTCTGGAAACACCATATATTTT
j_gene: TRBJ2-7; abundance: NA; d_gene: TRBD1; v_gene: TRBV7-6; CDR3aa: CASSSQQGVYEQYF; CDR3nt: TGTGCCAGCAGCTCCCAACAGGGGGTCTACGAGCAGTACTTC
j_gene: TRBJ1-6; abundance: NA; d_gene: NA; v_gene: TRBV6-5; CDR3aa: CASKRDSMDSPLHF; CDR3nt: TGTGCCAGCAAACGGGACTCGATGGATTCACCCCTCCACTTT
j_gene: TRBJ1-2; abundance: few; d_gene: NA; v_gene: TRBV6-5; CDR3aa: CASSYDSQPNYGYTF; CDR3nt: TGTGCCAGCAGTTACGACAGCCAACCTAACTATGGCTACACCTTC
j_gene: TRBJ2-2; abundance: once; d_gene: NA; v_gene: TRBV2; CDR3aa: CASSYREGPGELFF; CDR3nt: TGTGCCAGCAGTTACAGGGAGGGGCCCGGGGAGCTGTTTTTT
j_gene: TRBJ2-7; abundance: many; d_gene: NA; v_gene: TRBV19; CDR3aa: CASSMRHLIYEQYF; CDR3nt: TGTGCCAGTAGTATGAGACACCTCATCTACGAGCAGTACTTC
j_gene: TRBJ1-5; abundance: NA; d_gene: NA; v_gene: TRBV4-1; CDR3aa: CASSQDDRNNQPQHF; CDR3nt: TGCGCCAGCAGCCAGGATGACAGGAACAATCAGCCCCAGCATTTT
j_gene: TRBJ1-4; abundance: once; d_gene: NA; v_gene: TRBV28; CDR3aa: CASRTTASEKLFF; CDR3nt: TGTGCCAGCAGAACTACGGCTTCTGAAAAACTGTTTTTT
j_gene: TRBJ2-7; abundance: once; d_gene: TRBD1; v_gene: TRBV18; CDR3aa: CASSPGQGRETYEQYF; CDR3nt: TGTGCCAGCTCACCTGGACAGGGTCGCGAGACTTACGAGCAGTACTTC
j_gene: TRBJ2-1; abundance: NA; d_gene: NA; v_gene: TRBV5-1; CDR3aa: CASSLEGRTYNEQFF; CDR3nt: TGCGCCAGCAGCTTGGAGGGGAGGACCTACAATGAGCAGTTCTTC
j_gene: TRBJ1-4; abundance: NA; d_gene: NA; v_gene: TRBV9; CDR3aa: CASSVEGGEKLFF; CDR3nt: TGTGCCAGCAGCGTAGAAGGAGGGGAAAAACTGTTTTTT
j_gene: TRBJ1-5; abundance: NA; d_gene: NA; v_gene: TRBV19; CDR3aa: CASSGWGRAEDSNQPQHF; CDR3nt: TGTGCCAGTAGCGGCTGGGGCAGGGCTGAGGATAGCAATCAGCCCCAGCATTTT
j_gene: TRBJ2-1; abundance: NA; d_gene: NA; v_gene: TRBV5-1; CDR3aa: CASSPPGTQHNEQFF; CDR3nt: TGCGCCAGCAGCCCACCCGGGACACAACACAATGAGCAGTTCTTC
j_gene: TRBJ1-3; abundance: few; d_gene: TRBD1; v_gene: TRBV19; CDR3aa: CASSPSDRFGNTIYF; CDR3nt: TGTGCCAGTAGTCCATCGGACAGGTTCGGAAACACCATATATTTT
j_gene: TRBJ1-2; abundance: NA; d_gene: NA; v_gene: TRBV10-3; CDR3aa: CAISEGRVNYGYTF; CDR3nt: TGTGCCATCAGTGAGGGTAGAGTTAATTATGGCTACACCTTC
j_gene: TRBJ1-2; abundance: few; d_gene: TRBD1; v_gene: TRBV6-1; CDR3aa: CASSVFGTGDNYGYTF; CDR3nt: TGTGCCAGCAGTGTTTTCGGGACAGGGGATAACTATGGCTACACCTTC
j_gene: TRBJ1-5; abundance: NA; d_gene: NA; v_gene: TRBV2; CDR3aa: CASSMGQRNQPQHF; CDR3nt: TGTGCCAGCAGTATGGGCCAGAGAAATCAGCCCCAGCATTTT
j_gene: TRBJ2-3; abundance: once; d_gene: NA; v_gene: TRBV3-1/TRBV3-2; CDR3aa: CASSRNRDTQYF; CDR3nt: TGTGCCAGCAGCCGCAACAGAGATACGCAGTATTTT
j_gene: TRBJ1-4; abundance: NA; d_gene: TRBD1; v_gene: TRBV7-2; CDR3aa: CASSEGTGATNEKLFF; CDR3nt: TGTGCCAGCAGCGAAGGGACAGGAGCAACTAATGAAAAACTGTTTTTT
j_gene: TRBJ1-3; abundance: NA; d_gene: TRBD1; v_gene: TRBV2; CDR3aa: CASTNGQGRLSGNTIYF; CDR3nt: TGTGCCAGCACCAACGGACAGGGGCGGCTATCTGGAAACACCATATATTTT
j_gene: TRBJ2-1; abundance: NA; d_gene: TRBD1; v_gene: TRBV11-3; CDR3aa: CASSSGRDRRYNEQFF; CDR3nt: TGTGCCAGCAGCTCTGGCCGGGACAGGCGATACAATGAGCAGTTCTTC
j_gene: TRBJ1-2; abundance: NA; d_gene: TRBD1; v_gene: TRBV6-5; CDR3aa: CASRDRSYGYTF; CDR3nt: TGTGCCAGCAGGGACAGGAGTTATGGCTACACCTTC
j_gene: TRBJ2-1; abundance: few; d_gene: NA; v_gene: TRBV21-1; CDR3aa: CASSKAEDRGHNEQFF; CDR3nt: TGTGCCAGCAGCAAAGCTGAGGACAGGGGGCACAATGAGCAGTTCTTC
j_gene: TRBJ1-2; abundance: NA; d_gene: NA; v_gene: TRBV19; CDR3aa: CASSIGSVNYGYTF; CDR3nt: TGTGCCAGTAGTATCGGTTCCGTAAACTATGGCTACACCTTC
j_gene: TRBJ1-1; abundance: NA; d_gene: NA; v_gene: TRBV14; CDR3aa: CASSRRVNTEAFF; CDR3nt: TGTGCCAGCAGCCGCAGGGTGAACACTGAAGCTTTCTTT
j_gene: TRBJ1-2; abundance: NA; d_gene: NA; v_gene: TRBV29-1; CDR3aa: CSVEQAEVNYGYTF; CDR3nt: TGCAGCGTTGAACAGGCAGAAGTTAACTATGGCTACACCTTC
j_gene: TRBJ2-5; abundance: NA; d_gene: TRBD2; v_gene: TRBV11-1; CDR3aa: CASSFSGNRETQYF; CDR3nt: TGTGCCAGCAGCTTTAGCGGGAATAGGGAGACCCAGTACTTC
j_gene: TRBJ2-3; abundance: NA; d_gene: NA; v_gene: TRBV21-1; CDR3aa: CASSKEGHLWTSGATDTQYF; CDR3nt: TGTGCCAGCAGCAAAGAGGGGCACCTTTGGACTAGCGGGGCCACAGATACGCAGTATTTT
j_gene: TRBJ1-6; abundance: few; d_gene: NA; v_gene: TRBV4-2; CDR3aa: CASRTRDSYNSPLHF; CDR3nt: TGTGCCAGCAGAACTCGGGATTCCTATAATTCACCCCTCCACTTT
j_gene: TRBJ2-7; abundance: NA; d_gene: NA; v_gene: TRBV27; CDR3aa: CASSGVTGRSYYEQYF; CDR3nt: TGTGCCAGCAGTGGAGTCACAGGGCGCTCGTACTACGAGCAGTACTTC
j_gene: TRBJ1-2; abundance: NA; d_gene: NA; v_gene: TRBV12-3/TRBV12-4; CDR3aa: CASSYSPNSGYTF; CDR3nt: TGTGCCAGCAGTTATTCCCCCAACAGCGGCTACACCTTC
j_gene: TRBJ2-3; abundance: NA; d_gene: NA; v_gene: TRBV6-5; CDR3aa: CASSYSREDTQYF; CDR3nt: TGTGCCAGCAGTTACTCGAGGGAAGATACGCAGTATTTT